This T cell receptor beta chain is drawn from a study of shared clonotypes between healthy human individuals (TCRdb year 2020). Study-wide context: The cohort included three men and two women between 18 and 49 years of age. For each donor, CD4 naive and CD4 memory were each run on three plates, CD8 naive on two plates, and CD8 memory on one plate. To estimate repertoire size and how much clonotypes are shared between individuals, the study performed deep sequencing of blood TCR repertoires from 4 to 6 healthy adults. To increase sequencing depth and limit assay-specific biases, TCR repertoire library preparation and sequencing were carried out by different laboratories using diverse techniques. Leukapheresis yielded between about 0.85 and 10 billion PBMCs per donor.

Of note for this clone: There is no known antigen for this receptor. No quality values exist for individual bases; no much larger clone is one base distant.

TCR CDR3 regions were amplified from genomic DNA by multiplex PCR using the deep immunoSEQ assay. Extracted genomic DNA from each cell subset was distributed evenly across all wells of several immunoSEQ 96-well plates, and each plate was treated as a replicate. Each replicate PCR for sorted subsets received about 210 ng genomic DNA, equal to about 30,000 T cell genomes. Purified libraries were quantified with a Qubit 3.0 fluorometer, sized on a Bioanalyzer 2100, and re-quantified with the KAPA Library Quantification kit. Each immunoSEQ 96-well plate was sequenced on its own single-read 150-cycle Illumina NextSeq 550 flow cell. The study's own analysis went as follows. The immunoSEQ output contained only junctional sequences without quality scores, so filtering could not match that applied to full-length reads. To assign V/J genes and CDR3, sequences were annotated using PyIR, a Python wrapper for IgBLAST v1.9, with IMGT germline references. Any read was removed if the V/J assignment was weak (E-value above 1e-6), the CDR3 was missing, or the read contained stop codons, out-of-frame junctions, or ambiguous translated residues. V3J clonotypes were defined by identical inferred V gene, J gene, and CDR3 amino acid sequence. Percentage overlap between repertoires was computed as shared unique clonotypes divided by the size of the smaller repertoire. Three approaches were used to assess repertoire richness: RTK rarefaction, the Chao1 estimator, and Recon v2.1 estimates of unobserved clonotypes. Generation probabilities were computed with OLGA for all TCRbeta clonotypes obtained by the gDNA method from several donors. Not all clones reach the TCRdb copy of this immuneACCESS table, which keeps in-frame sequences only. Checked studies attribute under half of the gap to unresolved V genes and leave the rest unexplained. The DNA gave D and trimming, while V, J and clone size come from that table. In all, the sample holds millions of clones, and less than 95% of those were seen once. More than 0.95% of the sample rests with the top ten.

Summary of the overall study and its limitations: Sharing across a handful of donors was observed for approximately 5% of naive CD4, under 4% of naive CD8, over 2% of memory CD4, and over 0.3% of memory CD8 clonotypes. Based on pairwise subsampling, the degree of clonotype sharing among donors was expected to be affected by sequencing depth. Larger estimated clonotype richness was generally found for naive subsets than for memory subsets. Even with the large sequencing depth, rarefaction of the sorted-subset datasets indicated that sequencing was incomplete. Compared with non-shared clonotypes, the clonotypes found in all four sorted-subset donors had higher generation probabilities. The genetic and exposure-history diversity represented was limited by the small number of donors. Sampling was restricted to blood, and TCR repertoires in tissue are likely to differ from TCR repertoires in blood.

Counted from cysteine to phenylalanine, this CDR3 has 15 amino acids. The only DNA kept is the CDR3, 45 bases in frame from the first base. The germline V gene specifies MDHEN as CDR1 and SYDVKM as CDR2. Trimming removed 5 bases from V and 2 bases from J; the gene matches leave 7 bases unexplained. For the CD8 naive samples, CD45RO-negative cells were positively selected for CCR7, yielding a CD45RA+CCR7+ population from which TemRA cells were excluded. The donors were healthy, HIV-negative adults who had no recently reported acute infections or vaccinations. Every donor was a Caucasian adult living in Nashville, Tennessee, USA. Blood was collected by leukapheresis, and PBMCs were isolated by Ficoll-Histopaque density gradient centrifugation and then cryopreserved in liquid nitrogen vapor phase. Analytical flow cytometry was used to check the purity and quantity of each magnetically sorted T cell population. From each sorted fraction, genomic DNA was isolated and quantified by UV absorbance on a Nanodrop 2000c.

The sample comprised naive CD8+ T cells sorted from blood. Read against the paper, the sample's cell subset or site label means: CD45RA+CCR7+. Rearrangement joined TRBV28 to TRBJ2-7, with 9 central nucleotides matching TRBD1. This TCR was recovered from a man in his late teens or twenties in good health. The CDR3 protein: CASSHLRQGAYEQYF. Read as DNA, the sequence is TGTGCCAGCAGTCACCTCCGACAGGGGGCCTACGAGCAGTACTTC.